Given below is one TCR beta chain in context. The data stem from a study of Graves' ophthalmopathy and Graves' hyperthyroidism. Moderate-to-severe activity, CAS ≥3, NOSPECS ≥4 and a duration under 3 months were seen in donors with ophthalmopathy. Transcripts of RNA were the source for amplifying TCR beta CDR3 regions. Amplification began with first-round RT-PCR using HTBI primers, then second-round multiplex PCR was performed. Each CDR3 protein gets one entry after TCRdb re-called the multiplex PCR reads with MiXCR. In the table there are 300,000 to 400,000 distinct CDR3 sequences, about 17% of which are singletons. Losses at the gene ends were 0 bases for V and 6 bases for J; bases not matched to a gene: 4. Germline CDR1 and CDR2: KGHSH and LQKENI. The CDR3 spans 14 residues.

Input material: peripheral blood. V and J are TRBV18 and TRBJ2-7; TRBD1 matches 8 bases. This TCR was recovered from an adult man with Graves' ophthalmopathy. In DNA, the CDR3 is TGTGCCAGCTCACCACCGGGACAGGTCCCCGAGCAGTACTTC. The encoded protein is CASSPPGQVPEQYF.